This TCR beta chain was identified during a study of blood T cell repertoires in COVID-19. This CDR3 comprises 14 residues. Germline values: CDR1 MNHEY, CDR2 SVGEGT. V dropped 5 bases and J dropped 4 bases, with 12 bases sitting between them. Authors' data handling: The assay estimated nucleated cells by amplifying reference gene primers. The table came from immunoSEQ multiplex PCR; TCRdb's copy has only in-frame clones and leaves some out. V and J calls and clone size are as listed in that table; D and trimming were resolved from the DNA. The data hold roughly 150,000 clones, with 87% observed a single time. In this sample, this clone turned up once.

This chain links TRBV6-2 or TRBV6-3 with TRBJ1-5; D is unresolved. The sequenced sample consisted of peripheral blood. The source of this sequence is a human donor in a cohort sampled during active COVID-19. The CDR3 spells CASSRSGVNQPQHF. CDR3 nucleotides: TGTGCCAGCAGTCGGTCCGGGGTGAATCAGCCCCAGCATTTT.